A single sample is the source of the 7 T cell receptor beta chains below, sequenced in a study of T cell responses to AZD1222 COVID-19 vaccine. Clones were read by immunoSEQ multiplex PCR, and TCRdb kept only the in-frame ones, dropping some. The table lists about 94,000 clones, approximately 88% of them singletons. This material consisted of peripheral blood, taken 28 days after the second AZD1222 dose. All receptors come from an adult who received the AZD1222 COVID-19 vaccine.

This clone has just one count. V usage is TRBV5-1 and J usage is TRBJ2-2; 8 bases map to TRBD1. CDR1 is SGHRS and CDR2 is YFSETQ in the germline V gene. V trimming: 4 bases; J trimming: 1 base; junction bases outside the gene matches: 6. The CDR3 length is 16 residues. The CDR3, as DNA: TGCGCCAGCAGCCTAAACGGACAGGGGAACACCGGGGAGCTGTTTTTT. This encodes CASSLNGQGNTGELFF.

J is TRBJ2-7 and V is TRBV7-8; 9 bases are shared with TRBD2. The length of the CDR3 is 16 residues. V lost 3 bases to trimming and J lost 4 bases; unmatched junction nucleotides: 10. Germline V lookup: CDR1 SGHVS, CDR2 FQNEAQ. CDR3 sequence (DNA): TGTGCCAGCAGCTTTAACCAAGCGGGGGGTCGGTACGAGCAGTACTTC. This gives the protein CASSFNQAGGRYEQYF.

The rearrangement uses TRBV9 and TRBJ1-1; D is undetermined. This CDR3 region has 14 residues. Germline V gene sequence: CDR1 SGDLS, CDR2 YYNGEE. The V gene lost 0 bases and the J gene lost 1 base, with 7 bases spanning the gap. The CDR3 is CASSVVSQNTEAFF. In DNA form, the CDR3 reads TGTGCCAGCAGCGTAGTCAGTCAGAACACTGAAGCTTTCTTT.

V and J are TRBV7-2 and TRBJ2-5, with D possibly being TRBD2 (6 bases). With 3 bases removed from V and 7 bases from J, the gap between germline ends came to 18 bases. This CDR3 comprises 15 residues. Per the germline V gene, CDR1 is SGHTA and CDR2 is FQGNSA. CDR3 coding DNA: TGTGCCAGCAGCTTGCCTTTGGGACTGCCGGGGACCCAGTACTTC. It encodes CASSLPLGLPGTQYF.

The V and J genes are TRBV11-2 and TRBJ2-7; TRBD1 agrees at 9 bases. This CDR3 has 14 amino acids. J lost 2 bases, V lost 1 base, and 0 bases had no gene match. Germline values: CDR1 SGHAT, CDR2 FQNNGV. CDR3 in amino acids: CASSLGQGAYEQYF. DNA for the CDR3: TGTGCCAGCAGCTTAGGACAGGGGGCCTACGAGCAGTACTTC. Together with reference TRBV11-2 and TRBJ2-7, the CDR3 gives the full variable domain: EAGVAQSPRYKIIEKRQSVAFWCNPISGHATLYWYQQILGQGPKLLIQFQNNGVVDDSQLPKDRFSAERLKGVDSTLKIQPAKLEDSAVYLCASSLGQGAYEQYFGPGTRLTVT.

The chain combines TRBV19 with TRBJ2-1, with D uncertain. The germline V gene has CDR1 LNHDA and CDR2 SQIVND (reference sequence). The CDR3 spans 15 residues. Trimming shortened V by 4 bases and J by 0 bases, and 10 bases separated the two germline ends. The CDR3 protein is CASSKAGSSYNEQFF. In nucleotides, the CDR3 is TGTGCCAGTAGTAAGGCAGGTAGCTCCTACAATGAGCAGTTCTTC.

There are a few counts of this clone. The CDR3 region is CASSQDGGLGQFF. Written as DNA, the CDR3 is TGCGCCAGCAGCCAAGATGGGGGATTGGGGCAGTTCTTC. The V and J genes are TRBV4-1 and TRBJ2-1; tentatively, D is TRBD1 or TRBD2 (5 bases each). V was shortened by 0 bases and J by 12 bases, with 12 bases between the two germline ends. The CDR3 totals 13 residues. Germline loops: CDR1 MGHRA, CDR2 YSYEKL.